Here is one T cell receptor (beta chain) with its context. Its cognate antigen is unknown. Assay used: immunoSEQ multiplex PCR; TCRdb lists only in-frame clones, some missing. The sample holds approximately 120,000 clones; more than 70% are singletons and the top ten take under 5%. The data derive from a study of T cell responses to AZD1222 COVID-19 vaccine. Overall study results and limits: Mostly white British, mostly female donors; authors suggested clonal diversity may be underestimated.

J was trimmed by 5 bases and V by 4 bases; bases with no gene match: 6. The CDR3 loop spans 15 amino acids. CDR1 and CDR2 from the germline V gene are MGHRA and YSYEKL. The material sequenced was peripheral blood, taken on day 0 of AZD1222 vaccination. This chain connects TRBV4-1 to TRBJ2-2, with 8 bases lining up with TRBD2. The source is an adult in good health. The DNA for the CDR3 is TGCGCCAGCAGCCCGGGACTAGAACGGACCGGGGAGCTGTTTTTT. Translated: CASSPGLERTGELFF.